The TCR beta chain under discussion was sequenced for a study of technical replicates of blood from several donors (dated by TCRdb to the late 2010s). This clone came up a few times. This receptor's antigen is unknown. One base away there is no much larger clone; base qualities are not given. From its cysteine to its phenylalanine, the CDR3 spans 14 amino acids. Only CDR3 DNA is held: 42 bases, read in frame from base 1. Unmatched junction bases come to 9, with V trimmed by 10 bases and J by 2 bases. CDR1 and CDR2 are drawn from the germline V gene (reference sequence): WNHNN, SYGVQD. The protocol used for the library was the immunoSEQ multiplex PCR assay. TCRdb took over this immuneACCESS table, retaining in-frame rearrangements with V and J assigned. Such tables are incomplete; in checked studies, under half of the missing clones stem from an unresolved V gene, and the remainder is unexplained. The sample profile shows about 66,000 clones; more than 75% of them were found once. The top ten clonotypes cover just over 4.5% of the sample.

Material: PBMCs. The chain is encoded by TRBV10-1 joined to TRBJ1-1, and TRBD1 aligns with 8 junction nucleotides. This sequence originates from a human donor in good health. Some clones in this sample may be carry-over from other donors' samples. The nucleotide sequence is given as TGCGCCACCATGGTCCAGGGGGCTAACACTGAAGCTTTCTTT. Translated, it reads CATMVQGANTEAFF.